The 8 T cell receptor beta chains below were found in one sample sequenced in a study of blood T cell repertoires in COVID-19 (dated by TCRdb to 2020 to 2022). Libraries were prepared through the immunoSEQ multiplex PCR assay. Held by TCRdb, this immuneACCESS table contains in-frame sequences only and omits some clones. Under half of the omission traces to an unresolved V gene where checked; the cause of the rest is unknown. This sample has 200,000 or so clones in its table, and approximately 90% of those were observed once. Of the sample, 3.5% to 4.5% falls within the top ten clones. The sequenced material came from PBMCs or T cells enriched from blood (not recorded which). The receptor source for this set is a woman aged 40-49 years with acute COVID-19.

The chain has TRBV3-1 (or the pseudogene TRBV3-2) and TRBJ2-1; the D gene is possibly TRBD2 (6 bases). The ends were cut back, 1 base at V and 1 base at J, with 14 bases in the middle. The CDR3 covers 17 residues. Germline CDR1 LGHDT, CDR2 YNNKEL (reference sequence). The DNA for the CDR3 is TGTGCCAGCAGCCAAGGTTCTGGGACTCCGTCCTACAATGAGCAGTTCTTC. The encoded protein is CASSQGSGTPSYNEQFF.

Concerning this clone: Other DNA sequences from this sample encode an identical CDR3 as well. The CDR3 protein is CASSFRTGGSGNTIYF. In nucleotides, the CDR3 is TGTGCCAGCAGCTTCCGGACAGGGGGGTCTGGAAACACCATATATTTT. The chain uses TRBV5-8 and TRBJ1-3; TRBD1 matches at 10 bases. The CDR3 consists of 16 residues. V gave up 2 bases and J gave up 1 base; unmatched junction bases: 3. Germline loops: CDR1 SGHTS, CDR2 YDEGEE.

V usage is TRBV19 and J usage is TRBJ1-5; 7 bases match TRBD1. Germline values: CDR1 LNHDA, CDR2 SQIVND (reference sequence). CDR3 size: 15 residues. Germline trimming cut 10 bases from V and 7 bases from J; bases unmatched to any gene: 16. This CDR3 is CATRHEHRGGQPQHF. The CDR3 region has the DNA TGTGCCACGCGCCACGAACACAGGGGAGGCCAGCCCCAGCATTTT.

Here the CDR3 reads CASSPPLNPYSGNTIYF. CDR3 sequence (DNA): TGTGCCAGCTCACCACCGTTAAACCCCTACTCTGGAAACACCATATATTTT. This chain uses TRBV18 with TRBJ1-3; D not resolved. Germline loops: CDR1 KGHSH, CDR2 LQKENI. V lost 0 bases and J 0 bases, leaving 12 bases between the germline ends. This CDR3 is 17 amino acids long.

The chain couples TRBV4-2 to TRBJ1-3, with TRBD1 matching over 7 bases. Germline V CDR1 and CDR2: LGHNA, YNFKEQ. V was clipped by 4 bases and J by 0 bases; unmatched bases: 6. The CDR3 has 16 residues. The CDR3 DNA reads TGTGCCAGCAGCCCTACAGGGGCCAGCTCTGGAAACACCATATATTTT. Protein product: CASSPTGASSGNTIYF.

This rearrangement joins TRBV2 to TRBJ2-5, with TRBD1 identical over 9 bases. CDR3 length: 18 residues. The germline V gene encodes CDR1 SNHLY and CDR2 FYNNEI. V lost 2 bases to trimming and J lost 5 bases; unmatched junction nucleotides: 15. This CDR3 reads CASSELGSHRGQEETQYF. The CDR3 region has the DNA TGTGCCAGCAGTGAATTAGGTTCGCACAGGGGGCAGGAGGAGACCCAGTACTTC. Full variable domain (remainder filled in from reference TRBV2 and TRBJ2-5): EPEVTQTPSHQVTQMGQEVILRCVPISNHLYFYWYRQILGQKVEFLVSFYNNEISEKSEIFDDQFSVERPDGSNFTLKIRSTKLEDSAMYFCASSELGSHRGQEETQYFGPGTRLLVL.

This clone was counted a single time. The chain employs TRBV15 and TRBJ2-1; TRBD1 agrees at 10 bases. CDR1 and CDR2 (germline): LNHNV, YYDKDF (reference sequence). The CDR3 totals 18 residues. With 5 bases clipped from V and 5 bases from J, the junction kept 15 bases outside the gene matches. Here the CDR3 reads CATSSTGTGVIGNNEQFF. The CDR3 nucleotides are TGTGCCACCAGCTCTACGGGGACAGGGGTGATCGGGAACAATGAGCAGTTCTTC.

The genes are TRBV30 and TRBJ1-2; no clear D. From germline, CDR1 is GTSNPN and CDR2 SVGIG (reference sequence). CDR3 length: 16 amino acids. V lost 0 bases, J lost 8 bases, and 22 bases lay in between. CDR3 sequence: CAWSVERTRPGGGYTF. The CDR3 DNA follows: TGTGCCTGGAGTGTAGAGCGTACCCGGCCCGGTGGAGGCTACACCTTC.